This T cell receptor (beta chain) emerged from a study of blood T cell repertoires in COVID-19. Study details: Sites across the United States, Italy and Spain contributed samples from acute and convalescent COVID-19.

Germline CDR1 SGHNT, CDR2 YYREEE (reference sequence). The CDR3 consists of 14 residues. V lost 0 bases to trimming and J lost 8 bases, with 12 bases between them. Per the authors' pipeline: By means of reference gene primer amplification, nucleated cell counts were estimated. Libraries were prepared by immunoSEQ multiplex PCR; TCRdb keeps only in-frame clonotypes and omits some of them. For V, J and clone size, that table is used; D and trimming come from the DNA. The data show 110,000 to 150,000 clones, roughly 80% seen once. The V and J genes are TRBV5-4 and TRBJ2-1, with D perhaps matching TRBD1 (6 bases). The sequenced sample was peripheral blood. The source of this sequence is a woman aged 70-85 years with COVID-19, enrolled during active disease. DNA of the CDR3: TGTGCCAGCAGCTTGGTCGGACCAGGGGATGAGCAGTTCTTC. Its protein is CASSLVGPGDEQFF.